This entry concerns a single T cell receptor beta chain. Germline CDR1 SNHLY, CDR2 FYNNEI. The V and J ends lost 8 bases and 5 bases respectively, with 12 bases between them. CDR3 length: 12 amino acids. This sample is drawn from a study of CD8 T cells in Susac syndrome. With random hexamers, reverse transcription was performed on about 0.5 to 1 ug of RNA. The CDR3 of TCR beta was amplified by immunoSEQ multiplex PCR across 54 Vbeta and 13 Jbeta. MiXCR was run by TCRdb on the immunoSEQ multiplex PCR reads, yielding one entry per CDR3 protein. The sample holds about 200,000 distinct CDR3 sequences, around 95% seen once. TEMRA cells were FACS-enriched, unlike CD8+ and CD4+ T cells, which were negatively isolated.

J is TRBJ2-5 and V is TRBV2, with D perhaps TRBD1 or TRBD2 (5 bases each). This sequence was found in a human donor in good health. Sequenced: CD4+ T cells from PBMCs. CDR3 in amino acids: CASAGGVETQYF. The CDR3 DNA sequence: TGTGCCAGCGCTGGGGGAGTTGAGACCCAGTACTTC. The full variable domain, in which reference TRBV2 and TRBJ2-5 provide the parts outside the CDR3, is EPEVTQTPSHQVTQMGQEVILRCVPISNHLYFYWYRQILGQKVEFLVSFYNNEISEKSEIFDDQFSVERPDGSNFTLKIRSTKLEDSAMYFCASAGGVETQYFGPGTRLLVL.